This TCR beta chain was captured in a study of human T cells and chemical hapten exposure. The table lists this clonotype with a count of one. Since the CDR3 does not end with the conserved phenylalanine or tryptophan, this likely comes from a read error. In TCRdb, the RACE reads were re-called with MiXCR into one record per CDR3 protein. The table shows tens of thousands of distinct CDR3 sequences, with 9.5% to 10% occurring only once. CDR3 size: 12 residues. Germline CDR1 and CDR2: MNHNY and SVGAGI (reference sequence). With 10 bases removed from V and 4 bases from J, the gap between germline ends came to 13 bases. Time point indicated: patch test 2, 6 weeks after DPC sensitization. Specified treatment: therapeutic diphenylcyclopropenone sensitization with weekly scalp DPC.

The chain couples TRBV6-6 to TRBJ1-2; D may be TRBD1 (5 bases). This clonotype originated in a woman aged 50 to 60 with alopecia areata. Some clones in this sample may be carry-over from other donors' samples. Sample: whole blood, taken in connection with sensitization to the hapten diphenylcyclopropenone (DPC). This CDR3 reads CATAGRGYGYTL. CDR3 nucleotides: TGTGCCACCGCCGGGAGGGGCTATGGCTACACCCTC.